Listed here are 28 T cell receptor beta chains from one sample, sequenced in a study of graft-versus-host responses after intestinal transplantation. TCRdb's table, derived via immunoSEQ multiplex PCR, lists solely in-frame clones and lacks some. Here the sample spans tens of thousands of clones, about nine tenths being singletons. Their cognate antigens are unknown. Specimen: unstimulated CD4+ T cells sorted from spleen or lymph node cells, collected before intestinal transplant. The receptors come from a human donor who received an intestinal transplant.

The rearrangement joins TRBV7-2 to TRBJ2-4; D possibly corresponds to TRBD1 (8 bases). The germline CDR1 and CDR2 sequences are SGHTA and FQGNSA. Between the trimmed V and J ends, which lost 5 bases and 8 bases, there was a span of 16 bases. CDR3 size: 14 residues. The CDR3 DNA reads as TGTGCCAGCAGCCCCGGACAGGGAGGGGACATTCAGTACTTC. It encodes CASSPGQGGDIQYF.

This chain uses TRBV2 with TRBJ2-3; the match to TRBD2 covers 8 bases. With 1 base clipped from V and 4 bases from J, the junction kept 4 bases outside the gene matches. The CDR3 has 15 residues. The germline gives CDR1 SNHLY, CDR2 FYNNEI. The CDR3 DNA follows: TGTGCCAGCAGTGAAGGCCGGGGGGGCTCAGATACGCAGTATTTT. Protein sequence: CASSEGRGGSDTQYF.

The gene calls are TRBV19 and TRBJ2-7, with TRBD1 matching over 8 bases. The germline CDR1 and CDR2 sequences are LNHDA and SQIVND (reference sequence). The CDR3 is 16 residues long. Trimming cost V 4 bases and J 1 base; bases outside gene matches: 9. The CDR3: CASSRRQGTPSYEQYF. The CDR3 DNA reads TGTGCCAGTAGTAGGCGACAGGGGACCCCTTCCTACGAGCAGTACTTC.

The CDR3 DNA reads as TGTGCCAGCAGTGACGGGACTAGCGGCAGGTATTTT. This gives the protein CASSDGTSGRYF. The chain combines TRBV6-1 with TRBJ2-3; the match to TRBD2 covers 11 bases. The CDR3 consists of 12 residues. The V segment lost 3 bases and the J segment 14 bases; nucleotides outside the gene matches: 4. Germline V lookup: CDR1 MNHNS, CDR2 SASEGT.

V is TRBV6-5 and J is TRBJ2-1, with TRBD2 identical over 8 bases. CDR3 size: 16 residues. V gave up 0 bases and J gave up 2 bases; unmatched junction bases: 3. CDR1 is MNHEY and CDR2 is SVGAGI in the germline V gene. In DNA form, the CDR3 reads TGTGCCAGCAGTTACTCTCGGGGGGGGACCTACAATGAGCAGTTCTTC. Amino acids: CASSYSRGGTYNEQFF.

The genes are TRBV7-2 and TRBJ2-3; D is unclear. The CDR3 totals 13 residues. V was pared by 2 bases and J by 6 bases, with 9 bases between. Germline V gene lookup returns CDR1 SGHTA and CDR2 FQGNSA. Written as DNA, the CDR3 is TGTGCCAGCAGCTTACTTACGGTGGATACGCAGTATTTT. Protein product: CASSLLTVDTQYF.

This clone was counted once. CDR3 loop: CAWTLPRTGTYNSPLHF. The CDR3 coding sequence is TGTGCCTGGACCCTTCCCCGGACAGGAACTTATAATTCACCCCTCCACTTT. The gene calls are TRBV30 and TRBJ1-6; TRBD1 matches 7 bases. The CDR3 runs 17 residues. With V trimmed by 4 bases and J by 4 bases, 13 bases remained unmatched. Per germline, CDR1 GTSNPN and CDR2 SVGIG (reference sequence).

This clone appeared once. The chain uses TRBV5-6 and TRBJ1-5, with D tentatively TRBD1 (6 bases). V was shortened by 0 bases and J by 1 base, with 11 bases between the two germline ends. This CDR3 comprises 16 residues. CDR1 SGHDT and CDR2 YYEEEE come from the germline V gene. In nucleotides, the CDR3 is TGTGCCAGCAGCTTGGAGTTGGGGGCCAGCAATCAGCCCCAGCATTTT. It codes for CASSLELGASNQPQHF.

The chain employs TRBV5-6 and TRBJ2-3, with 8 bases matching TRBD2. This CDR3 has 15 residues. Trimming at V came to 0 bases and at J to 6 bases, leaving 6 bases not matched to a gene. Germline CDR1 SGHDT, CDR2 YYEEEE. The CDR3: CASSLVTGGRDTQYF. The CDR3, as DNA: TGTGCCAGCAGCTTGGTCACGGGGGGGAGGGATACGCAGTATTTT.

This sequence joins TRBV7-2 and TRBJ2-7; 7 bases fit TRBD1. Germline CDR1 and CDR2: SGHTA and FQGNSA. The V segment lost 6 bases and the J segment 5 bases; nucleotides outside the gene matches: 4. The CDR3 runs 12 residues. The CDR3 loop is CASRAGTDEQYF. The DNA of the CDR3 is TGTGCCAGCAGGGCCGGGACAGACGAGCAGTACTTC.

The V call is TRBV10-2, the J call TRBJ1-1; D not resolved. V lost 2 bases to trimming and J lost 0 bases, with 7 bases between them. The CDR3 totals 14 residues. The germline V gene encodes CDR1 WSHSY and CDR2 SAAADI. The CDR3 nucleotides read TGCGCCAGCAGTGAGGTGGGCCTGAACACTGAAGCTTTCTTT. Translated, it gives CASSEVGLNTEAFF.

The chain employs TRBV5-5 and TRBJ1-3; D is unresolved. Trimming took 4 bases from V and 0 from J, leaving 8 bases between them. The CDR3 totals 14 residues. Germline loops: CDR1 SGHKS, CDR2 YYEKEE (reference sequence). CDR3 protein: CASSPMSSGNTIYF. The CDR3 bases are TGTGCCAGCAGCCCCATGTCCTCTGGAAACACCATATATTTT.

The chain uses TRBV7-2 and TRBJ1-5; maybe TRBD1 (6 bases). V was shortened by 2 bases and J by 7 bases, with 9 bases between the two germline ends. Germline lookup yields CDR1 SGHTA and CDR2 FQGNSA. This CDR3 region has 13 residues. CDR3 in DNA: TGTGCCAGCAGCTTAACAGGGCAACAGCCCCAGCATTTT. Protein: CASSLTGQQPQHF.

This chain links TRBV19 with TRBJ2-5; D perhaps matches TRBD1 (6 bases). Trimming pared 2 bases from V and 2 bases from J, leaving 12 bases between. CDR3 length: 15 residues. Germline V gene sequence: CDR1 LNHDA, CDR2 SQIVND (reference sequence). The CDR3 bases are TGTGCCAGTAGTATATTGCAGGGGAGACAAGAGACCCAGTACTTC. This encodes CASSILQGRQETQYF.

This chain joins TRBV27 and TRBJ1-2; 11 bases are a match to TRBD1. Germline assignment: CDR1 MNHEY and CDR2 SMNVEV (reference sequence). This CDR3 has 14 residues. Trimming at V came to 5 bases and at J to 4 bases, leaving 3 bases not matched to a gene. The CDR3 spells CASSRGQGVYGYTF. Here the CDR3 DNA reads TGTGCCAGCAGTCGGGGACAGGGGGTCTATGGCTACACCTTC.

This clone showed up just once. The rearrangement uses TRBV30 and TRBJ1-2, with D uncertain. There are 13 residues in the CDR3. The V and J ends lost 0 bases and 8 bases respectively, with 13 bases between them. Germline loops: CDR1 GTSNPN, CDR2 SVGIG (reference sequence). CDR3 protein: CAWSVSYARGYTF. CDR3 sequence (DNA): TGTGCCTGGAGTGTATCGTATGCGCGCGGCTACACCTTC.

CDR3 sequence reads: CASSETGGIYEQYF. Here the CDR3 DNA reads TGCGCCAGCAGTGAAACAGGGGGGATCTACGAGCAGTACTTC. The rearrangement links TRBV10-2 to TRBJ2-7; 8 bases agree with TRBD1. Germline lookup yields CDR1 WSHSY and CDR2 SAAADI. V was clipped by 3 bases and J by 3 bases; unmatched bases: 4. This CDR3 spans 14 amino acids.

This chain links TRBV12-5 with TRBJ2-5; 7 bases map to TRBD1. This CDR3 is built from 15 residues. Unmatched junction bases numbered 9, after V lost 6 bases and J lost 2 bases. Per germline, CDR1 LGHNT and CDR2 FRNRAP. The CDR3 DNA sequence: TGTGCTAGTGGCGACCGGACAGGACGTCAAGAGACCCAGTACTTC. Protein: CASGDRTGRQETQYF.

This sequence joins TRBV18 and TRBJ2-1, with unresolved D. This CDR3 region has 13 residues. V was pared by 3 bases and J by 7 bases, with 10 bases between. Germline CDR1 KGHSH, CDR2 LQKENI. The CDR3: CASSPIHENEQFF. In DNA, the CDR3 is TGTGCCAGCTCACCGATCCACGAGAATGAGCAGTTCTTC.

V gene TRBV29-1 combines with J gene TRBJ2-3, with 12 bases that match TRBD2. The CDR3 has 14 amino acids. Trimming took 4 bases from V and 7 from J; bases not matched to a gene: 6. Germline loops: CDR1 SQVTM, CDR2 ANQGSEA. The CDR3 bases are TGCAGCGTTGGTTCTAGCGGGGGGGTATATACGCAGTATTTT. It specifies CSVGSSGGVYTQYF.

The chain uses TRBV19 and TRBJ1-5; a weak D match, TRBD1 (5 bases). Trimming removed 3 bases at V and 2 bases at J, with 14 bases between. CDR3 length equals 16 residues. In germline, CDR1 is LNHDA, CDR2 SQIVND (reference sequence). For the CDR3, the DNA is TGTGCCAGTAGTATCAGTATTTCGGGGGGCAATCAGCCCCAGCATTTT. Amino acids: CASSISISGGNQPQHF. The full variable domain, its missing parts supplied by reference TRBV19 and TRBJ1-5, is DGGITQSPKYLFRKEGQNVTLSCEQNLNHDAMYWYRQDPGQGLRLIYYSQIVNDFQKGDIAEGYSVSREKKESFPLTVTSAQKNPTAFYLCASSISISGGNQPQHFGDGTRLSIL.

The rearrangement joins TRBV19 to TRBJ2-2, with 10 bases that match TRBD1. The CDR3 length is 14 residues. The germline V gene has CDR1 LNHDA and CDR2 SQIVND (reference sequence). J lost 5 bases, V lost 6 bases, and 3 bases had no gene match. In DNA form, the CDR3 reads TGTGCCAGTAGCCGGGACAGGGGTACCGGGGAGCTGTTTTTT. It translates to CASSRDRGTGELFF. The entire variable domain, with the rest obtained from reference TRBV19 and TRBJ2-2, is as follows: DGGITQSPKYLFRKEGQNVTLSCEQNLNHDAMYWYRQDPGQGLRLIYYSQIVNDFQKGDIAEGYSVSREKKESFPLTVTSAQKNPTAFYLCASSRDRGTGELFFGEGSRLTVL.

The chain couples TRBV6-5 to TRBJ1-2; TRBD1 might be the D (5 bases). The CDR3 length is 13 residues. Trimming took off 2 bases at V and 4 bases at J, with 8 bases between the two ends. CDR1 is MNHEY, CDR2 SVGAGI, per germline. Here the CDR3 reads CASSYADSYGYTF. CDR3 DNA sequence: TGTGCCAGCAGTTACGCCGACAGCTATGGCTACACCTTC.

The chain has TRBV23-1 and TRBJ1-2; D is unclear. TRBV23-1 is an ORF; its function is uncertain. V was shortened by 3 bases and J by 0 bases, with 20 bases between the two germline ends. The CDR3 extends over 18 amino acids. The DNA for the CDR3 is TGCGCCAGCAGTCACCCCAATCCCCCCAAACTCACTAACTATGGCTACACCTTC. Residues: CASSHPNPPKLTNYGYTF.

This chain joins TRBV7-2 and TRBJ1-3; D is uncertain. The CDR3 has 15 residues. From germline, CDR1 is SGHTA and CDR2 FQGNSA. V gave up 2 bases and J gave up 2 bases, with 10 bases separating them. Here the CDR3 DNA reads TGTGCCAGCAGCTTATCCAAAGCGACTGGAAACACCATATATTTT. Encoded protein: CASSLSKATGNTIYF. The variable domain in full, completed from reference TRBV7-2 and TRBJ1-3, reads GAGVSQSPSNKVTEKGKDVELRCDPISGHTALYWYRQSLGQGLEFLIYFQGNSAPDKSGLPSDRFSAERTGGSVSTLTIQRTQQEDSAVYLCASSLSKATGNTIYFGEGSWLTVV.

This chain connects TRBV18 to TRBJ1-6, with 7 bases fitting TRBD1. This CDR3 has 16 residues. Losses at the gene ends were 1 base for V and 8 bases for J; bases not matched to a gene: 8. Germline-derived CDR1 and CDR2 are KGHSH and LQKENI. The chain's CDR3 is CASSPLGQKDDSPLHF. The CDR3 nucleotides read TGTGCCAGCTCACCACTGGGACAGAAAGATGATTCACCCCTCCACTTT.

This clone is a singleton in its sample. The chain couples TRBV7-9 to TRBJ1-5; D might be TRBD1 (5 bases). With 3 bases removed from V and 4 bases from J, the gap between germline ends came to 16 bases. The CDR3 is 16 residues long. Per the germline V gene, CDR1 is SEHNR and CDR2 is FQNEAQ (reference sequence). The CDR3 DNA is TGTGCCAGCAGCTTTGGTCCCGACAGAGGAAATCAGCCCCAGCATTTT. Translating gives CASSFGPDRGNQPQHF.

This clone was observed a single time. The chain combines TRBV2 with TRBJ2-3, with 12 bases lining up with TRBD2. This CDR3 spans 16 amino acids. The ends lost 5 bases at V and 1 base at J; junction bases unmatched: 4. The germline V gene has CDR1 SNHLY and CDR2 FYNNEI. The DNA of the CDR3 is TGTGCCAGCAGTTCCCGACTAGCGGGGGGCACAGATACGCAGTATTTT. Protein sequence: CASSSRLAGGTDTQYF.